This T cell receptor (beta chain) comes out of a study of blood T cell repertoires in COVID-19. For the study at large: Material from acute and convalescent COVID-19 was sourced from the United States, Italy and Spain. PBMCs, B-cell-depleted T cells, or T cells provided the cDNA or gDNA that made up the material.

In the source study's methods: Reference gene primers were amplified, and this amplification served to estimate nucleated cell counts. Generated by immunoSEQ multiplex PCR, the TCRdb table keeps only in-frame clones and is missing some. The V and J calls and clone size were taken over from that table, and D and trimming were inferred from the DNA. The sample lists approximately 410,000 clones, 75% to 90% occurring once. CDR1 SGHRS and CDR2 YFSETQ come from the germline V gene. The CDR3 totals 15 residues. Unmatched junction bases numbered 4, after V lost 3 bases and J lost 4 bases. This clone was recorded only once.

Sample: peripheral blood. The chain has TRBV5-1 and TRBJ2-3, with 11 bases aligning to TRBD1. The clonotype originates from a woman aged 25-40 years with active or convalescent COVID-19. CDR3 nucleotides: TGCGCCAGCAGCTGGACAGGGGGCGAGGCAGATACGCAGTATTTT. Its translation: CASSWTGGEADTQYF.